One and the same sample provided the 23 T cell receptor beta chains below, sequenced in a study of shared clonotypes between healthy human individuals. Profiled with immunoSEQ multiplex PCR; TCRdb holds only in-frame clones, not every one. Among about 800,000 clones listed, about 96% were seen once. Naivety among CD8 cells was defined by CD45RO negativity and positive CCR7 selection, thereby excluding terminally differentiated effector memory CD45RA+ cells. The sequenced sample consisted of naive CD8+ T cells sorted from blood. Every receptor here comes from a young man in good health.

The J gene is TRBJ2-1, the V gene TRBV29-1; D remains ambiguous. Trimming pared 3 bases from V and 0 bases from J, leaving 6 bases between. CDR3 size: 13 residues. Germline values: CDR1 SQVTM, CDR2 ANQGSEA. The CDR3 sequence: CSVDDSSYNEQFF. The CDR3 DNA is TGCAGCGTTGATGACTCCTCCTACAATGAGCAGTTCTTC.

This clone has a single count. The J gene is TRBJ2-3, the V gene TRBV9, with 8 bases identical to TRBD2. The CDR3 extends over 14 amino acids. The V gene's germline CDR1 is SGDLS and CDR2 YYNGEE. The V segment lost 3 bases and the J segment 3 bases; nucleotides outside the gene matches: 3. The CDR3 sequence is CASSGSGATDTQYF. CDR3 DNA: TGTGCCAGCAGCGGTAGCGGGGCTACAGATACGCAGTATTTT.

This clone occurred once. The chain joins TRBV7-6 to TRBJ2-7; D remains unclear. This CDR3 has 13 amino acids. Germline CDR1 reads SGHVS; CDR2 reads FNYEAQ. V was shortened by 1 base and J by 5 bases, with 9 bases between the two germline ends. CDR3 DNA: TGTGCCAGCAGCTTAGGTCCTGGTAACGAGCAGTACTTC. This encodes CASSLGPGNEQYF.

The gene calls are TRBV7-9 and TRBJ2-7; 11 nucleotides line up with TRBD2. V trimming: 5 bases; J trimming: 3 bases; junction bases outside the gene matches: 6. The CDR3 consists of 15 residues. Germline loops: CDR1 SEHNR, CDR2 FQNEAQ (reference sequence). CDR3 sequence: CASSLFTSGSYEQYF. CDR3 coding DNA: TGTGCCAGCAGCCTTTTTACTAGCGGGAGCTACGAGCAGTACTTC. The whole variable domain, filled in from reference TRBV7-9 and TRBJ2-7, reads DTGVSQNPRHKITKRGQNVTFRCDPISEHNRLYWYRQTLGQGPEFLTYFQNEAQLEKSRLLSDRFSAERPKGSFSTLEIQRTEQGDSAMYLCASSLFTSGSYEQYFGPGTRLTVT.

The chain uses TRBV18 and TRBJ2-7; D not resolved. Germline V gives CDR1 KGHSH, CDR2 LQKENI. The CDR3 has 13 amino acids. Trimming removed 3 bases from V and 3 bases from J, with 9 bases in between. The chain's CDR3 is CASSPKLFYEQYF. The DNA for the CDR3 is TGTGCCAGCTCACCCAAGTTATTCTACGAGCAGTACTTC.

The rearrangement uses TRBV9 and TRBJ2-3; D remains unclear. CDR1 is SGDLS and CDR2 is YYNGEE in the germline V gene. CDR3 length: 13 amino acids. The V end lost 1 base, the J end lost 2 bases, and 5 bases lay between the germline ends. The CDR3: CASSVYDTDTQYF. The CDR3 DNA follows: TGTGCCAGCAGCGTATACGACACAGATACGCAGTATTTT. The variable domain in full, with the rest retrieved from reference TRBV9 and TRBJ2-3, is DSGVTQTPKHLITATGQRVTLRCSPRSGDLSVYWYQQSLDQGLQFLIQYYNGEERAKGNILERFSAQQFPDLHSELNLSSLELGDSALYFCASSVYDTDTQYFGPGTRLTVL.

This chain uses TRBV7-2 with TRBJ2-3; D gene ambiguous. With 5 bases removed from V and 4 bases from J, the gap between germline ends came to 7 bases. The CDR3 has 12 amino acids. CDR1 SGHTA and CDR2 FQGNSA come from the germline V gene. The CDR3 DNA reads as TGTGCCAGCAGCCTCTTATCAGATACGCAGTATTTT. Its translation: CASSLLSDTQYF.

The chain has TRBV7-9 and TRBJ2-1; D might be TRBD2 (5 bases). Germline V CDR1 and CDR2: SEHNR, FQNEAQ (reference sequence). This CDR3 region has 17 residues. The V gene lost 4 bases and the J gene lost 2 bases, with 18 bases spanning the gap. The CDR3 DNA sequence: TGTGCCAGCAGCTCCCCGTCGGGGTCTCTAGCCTACAATGAGCAGTTCTTC. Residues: CASSSPSGSLAYNEQFF. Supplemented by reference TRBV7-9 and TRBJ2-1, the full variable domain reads DTGVSQNPRHKITKRGQNVTFRCDPISEHNRLYWYRQTLGQGPEFLTYFQNEAQLEKSRLLSDRFSAERPKGSFSTLEIQRTEQGDSAMYLCASSSPSGSLAYNEQFFGPGTRLTVL.

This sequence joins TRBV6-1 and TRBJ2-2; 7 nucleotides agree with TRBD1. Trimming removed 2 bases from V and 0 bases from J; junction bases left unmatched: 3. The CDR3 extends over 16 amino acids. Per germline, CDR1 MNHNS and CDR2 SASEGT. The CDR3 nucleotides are TGTGCCAGCAGTGAAAGAGGGGGCGCGAACACCGGGGAGCTGTTTTTT. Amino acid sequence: CASSERGGANTGELFF.

Here the CDR3 reads CASSFFRTGEQDYEQYF. CDR3 nucleotides: TGTGCCAGCAGCTTTTTTAGGACAGGGGAGCAAGACTACGAGCAGTACTTC. The rearrangement links TRBV7-8 to TRBJ2-7; 9 bases map to TRBD1. Germline V gene lookup returns CDR1 SGHVS and CDR2 FQNEAQ. This CDR3 is built from 17 residues. The V segment lost 3 bases and the J segment 3 bases; nucleotides outside the gene matches: 12.

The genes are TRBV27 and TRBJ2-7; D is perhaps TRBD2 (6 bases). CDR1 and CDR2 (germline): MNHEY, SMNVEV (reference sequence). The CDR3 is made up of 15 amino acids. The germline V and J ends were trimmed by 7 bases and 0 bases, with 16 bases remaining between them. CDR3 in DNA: TGTGCCAGCACTAGGAACCGGGGGAGCTCCTACGAGCAGTACTTC. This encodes CASTRNRGSSYEQYF.

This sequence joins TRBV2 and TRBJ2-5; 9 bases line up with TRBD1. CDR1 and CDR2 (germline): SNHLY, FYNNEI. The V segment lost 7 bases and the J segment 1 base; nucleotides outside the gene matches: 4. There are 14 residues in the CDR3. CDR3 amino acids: CASKQTGGQETQYF. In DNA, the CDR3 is TGTGCCAGCAAGCAGACAGGGGGCCAAGAGACCCAGTACTTC. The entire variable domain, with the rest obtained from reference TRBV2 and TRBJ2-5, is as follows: EPEVTQTPSHQVTQMGQEVILRCVPISNHLYFYWYRQILGQKVEFLVSFYNNEISEKSEIFDDQFSVERPDGSNFTLKIRSTKLEDSAMYFCASKQTGGQETQYFGPGTRLLVL.

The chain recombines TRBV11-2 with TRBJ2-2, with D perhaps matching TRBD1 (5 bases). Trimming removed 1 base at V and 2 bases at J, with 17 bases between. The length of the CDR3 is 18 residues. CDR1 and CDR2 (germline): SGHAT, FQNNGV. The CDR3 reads CASSLGLSTVGNTGELFF. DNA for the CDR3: TGTGCCAGCAGCTTAGGGCTTTCGACAGTGGGAAACACCGGGGAGCTGTTTTTT. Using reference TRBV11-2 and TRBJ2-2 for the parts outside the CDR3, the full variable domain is EAGVAQSPRYKIIEKRQSVAFWCNPISGHATLYWYQQILGQGPKLLIQFQNNGVVDDSQLPKDRFSAERLKGVDSTLKIQPAKLEDSAVYLCASSLGLSTVGNTGELFFGEGSRLTVL.

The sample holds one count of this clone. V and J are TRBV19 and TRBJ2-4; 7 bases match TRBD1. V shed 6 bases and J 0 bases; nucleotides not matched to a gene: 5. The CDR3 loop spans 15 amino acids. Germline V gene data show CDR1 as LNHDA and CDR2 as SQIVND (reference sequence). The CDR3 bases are TGTGCCAGTAGCGACAGGGAATTAGCCAAAAACATTCAGTACTTC. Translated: CASSDRELAKNIQYF.

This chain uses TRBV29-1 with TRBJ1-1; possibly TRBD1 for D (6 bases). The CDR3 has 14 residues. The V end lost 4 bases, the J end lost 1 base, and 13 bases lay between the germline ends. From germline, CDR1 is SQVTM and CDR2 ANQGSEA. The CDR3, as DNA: TGCAGCGTTGTCCGACAGGACAAGAACACTGAAGCTTTCTTT. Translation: CSVVRQDKNTEAFF.

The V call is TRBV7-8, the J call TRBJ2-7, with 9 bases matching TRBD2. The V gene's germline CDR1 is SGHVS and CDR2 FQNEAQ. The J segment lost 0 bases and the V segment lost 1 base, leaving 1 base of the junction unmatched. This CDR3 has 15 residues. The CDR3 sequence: CASSLGLADSYEQYF. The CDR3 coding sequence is TGTGCCAGCAGCTTAGGACTAGCGGACTCCTACGAGCAGTACTTC.

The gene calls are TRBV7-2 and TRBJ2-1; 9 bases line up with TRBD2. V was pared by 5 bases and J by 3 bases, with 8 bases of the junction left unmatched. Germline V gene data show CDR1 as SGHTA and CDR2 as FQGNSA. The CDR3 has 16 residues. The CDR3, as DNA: TGTGCCAGCAGCCTGGCTCTAGCGGGGAACTACAATGAGCAGTTCTTC. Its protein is CASSLALAGNYNEQFF. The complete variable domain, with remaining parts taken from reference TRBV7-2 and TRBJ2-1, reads GAGVSQSPSNKVTEKGKDVELRCDPISGHTALYWYRQSLGQGLEFLIYFQGNSAPDKSGLPSDRFSAERTGGSVSTLTIQRTQQEDSAVYLCASSLALAGNYNEQFFGPGTRLTVL.

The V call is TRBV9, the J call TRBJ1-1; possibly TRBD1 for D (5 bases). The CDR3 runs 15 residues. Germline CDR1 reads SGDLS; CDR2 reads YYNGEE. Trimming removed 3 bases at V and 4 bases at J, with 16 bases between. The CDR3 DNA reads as TGTGCCAGCAGCGCCCAAGGGGACGGGGGCACTGAAGCTTTCTTT. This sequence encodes CASSAQGDGGTEAFF.

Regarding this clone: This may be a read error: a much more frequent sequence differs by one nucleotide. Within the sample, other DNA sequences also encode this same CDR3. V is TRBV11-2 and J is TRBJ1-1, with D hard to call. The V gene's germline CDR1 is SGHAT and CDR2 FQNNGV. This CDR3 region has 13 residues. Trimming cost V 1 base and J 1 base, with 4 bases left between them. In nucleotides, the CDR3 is TGTGCCAGCAGCTTAGGAGGGAACACTGAAGCTTTCTTT. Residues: CASSLGGNTEAFF.

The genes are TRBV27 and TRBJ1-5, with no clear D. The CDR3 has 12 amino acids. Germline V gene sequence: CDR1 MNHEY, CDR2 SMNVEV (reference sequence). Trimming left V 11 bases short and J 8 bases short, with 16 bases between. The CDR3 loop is CASGKALEPQHF. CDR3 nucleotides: TGTGCCTCTGGAAAAGCATTAGAGCCCCAGCATTTT.

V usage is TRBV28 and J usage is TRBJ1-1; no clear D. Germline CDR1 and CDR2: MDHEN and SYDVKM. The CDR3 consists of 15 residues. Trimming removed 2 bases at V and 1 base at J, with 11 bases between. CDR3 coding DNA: TGTGCCAGCAGTTTAGAAACAGTTAGGAACACTGAAGCTTTCTTT. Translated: CASSLETVRNTEAFF.

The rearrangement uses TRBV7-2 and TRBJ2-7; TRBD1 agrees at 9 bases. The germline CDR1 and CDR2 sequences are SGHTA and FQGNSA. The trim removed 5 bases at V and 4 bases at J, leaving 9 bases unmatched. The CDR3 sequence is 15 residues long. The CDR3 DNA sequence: TGTGCCAGCAGCGTACCGGGACAGGGATCTTACGAGCAGTACTTC. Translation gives CASSVPGQGSYEQYF. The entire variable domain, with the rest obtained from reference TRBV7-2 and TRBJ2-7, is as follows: GAGVSQSPSNKVTEKGKDVELRCDPISGHTALYWYRQSLGQGLEFLIYFQGNSAPDKSGLPSDRFSAERTGGSVSTLTIQRTQQEDSAVYLCASSVPGQGSYEQYFGPGTRLTVT.

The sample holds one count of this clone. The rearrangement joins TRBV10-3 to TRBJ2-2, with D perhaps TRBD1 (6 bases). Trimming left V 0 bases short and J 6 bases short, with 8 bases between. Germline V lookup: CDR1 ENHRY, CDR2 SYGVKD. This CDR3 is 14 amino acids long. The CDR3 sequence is CAISESRTAGELFF. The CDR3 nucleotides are TGTGCCATCAGTGAGTCGAGGACAGCCGGGGAGCTGTTTTTT.